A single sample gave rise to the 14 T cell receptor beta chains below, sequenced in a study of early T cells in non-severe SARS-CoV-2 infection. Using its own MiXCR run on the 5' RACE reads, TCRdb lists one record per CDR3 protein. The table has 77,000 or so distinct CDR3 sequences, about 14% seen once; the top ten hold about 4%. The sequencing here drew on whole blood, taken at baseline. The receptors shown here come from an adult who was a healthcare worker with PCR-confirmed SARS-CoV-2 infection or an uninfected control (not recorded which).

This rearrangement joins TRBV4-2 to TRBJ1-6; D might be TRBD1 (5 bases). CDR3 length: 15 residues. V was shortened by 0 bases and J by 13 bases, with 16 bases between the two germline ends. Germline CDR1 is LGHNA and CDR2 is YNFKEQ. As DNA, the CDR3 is TGTGCCAGCAGCCAAGATGCAGGGCACTATCTTCCCCTCCACTTT. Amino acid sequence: CASSQDAGHYLPLHF.

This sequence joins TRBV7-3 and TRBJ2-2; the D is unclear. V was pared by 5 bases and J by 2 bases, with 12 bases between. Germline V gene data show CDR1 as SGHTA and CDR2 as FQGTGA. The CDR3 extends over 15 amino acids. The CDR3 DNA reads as TGTGCCAGCAGCCCCTACGGACCAAACACCGGGGAGCTGTTTTTT. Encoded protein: CASSPYGPNTGELFF.

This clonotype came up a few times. The CDR3 DNA follows: TGTGCCAGCAGCCAAAGAAGTAGGACTAGCGGGGACACCGGGGAGCTGTTTTTT. It codes for CASSQRSRTSGDTGELFF. V gene TRBV4-2 combines with J gene TRBJ2-2; 12 nucleotides line up with TRBD2. This CDR3 has 18 residues. V lost 2 bases to trimming and J lost 3 bases; unmatched junction nucleotides: 7. CDR1 and CDR2 (germline): LGHNA, YNFKEQ.

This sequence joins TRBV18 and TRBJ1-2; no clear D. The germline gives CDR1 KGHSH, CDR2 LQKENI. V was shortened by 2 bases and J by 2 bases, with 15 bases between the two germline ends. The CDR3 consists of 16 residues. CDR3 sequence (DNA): TGTGCCAGCTCACCAGTGAAGGAATTAACGAACTATGGCTACACCTTC. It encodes CASSPVKELTNYGYTF. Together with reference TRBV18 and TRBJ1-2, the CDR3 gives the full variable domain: NAGVMQNPRHLVRRRGQEARLRCSPMKGHSHVYWYRQLPEEGLKFMVYLQKENIIDESGMPKERFSAEFPKEGPSILRIQQVVRGDSAAYFCASSPVKELTNYGYTFGSGTRLTVV.

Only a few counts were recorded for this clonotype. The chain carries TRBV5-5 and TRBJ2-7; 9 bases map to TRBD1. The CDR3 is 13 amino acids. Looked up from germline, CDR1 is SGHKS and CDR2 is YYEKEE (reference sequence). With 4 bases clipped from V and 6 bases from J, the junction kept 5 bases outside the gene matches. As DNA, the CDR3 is TGTGCCAGCAGCCGGACAGGGGTCGCCGAGCAGTACTTC. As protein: CASSRTGVAEQYF.

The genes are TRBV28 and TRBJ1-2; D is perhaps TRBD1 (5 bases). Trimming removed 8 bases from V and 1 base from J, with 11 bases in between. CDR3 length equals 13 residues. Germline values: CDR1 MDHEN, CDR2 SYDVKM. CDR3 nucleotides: TGTGCCAGCGCAGTAGGGGTTAACTATGGCTACACCTTC. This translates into CASAVGVNYGYTF.

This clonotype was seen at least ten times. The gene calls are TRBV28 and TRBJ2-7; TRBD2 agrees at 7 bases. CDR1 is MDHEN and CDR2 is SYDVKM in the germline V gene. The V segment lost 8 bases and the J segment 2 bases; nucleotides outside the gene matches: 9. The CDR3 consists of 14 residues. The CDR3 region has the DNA TGTGCCAGCGGGGGGGGAACTAAACCCTACGAGCAGTACTTC. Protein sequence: CASGGGTKPYEQYF.

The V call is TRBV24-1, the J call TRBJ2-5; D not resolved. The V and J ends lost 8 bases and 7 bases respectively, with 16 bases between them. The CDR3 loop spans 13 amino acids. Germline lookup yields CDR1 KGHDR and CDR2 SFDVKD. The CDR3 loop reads CATMRQARGTQYF. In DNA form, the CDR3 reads TGTGCCACCATGAGGCAGGCAAGAGGGACCCAGTACTTC.

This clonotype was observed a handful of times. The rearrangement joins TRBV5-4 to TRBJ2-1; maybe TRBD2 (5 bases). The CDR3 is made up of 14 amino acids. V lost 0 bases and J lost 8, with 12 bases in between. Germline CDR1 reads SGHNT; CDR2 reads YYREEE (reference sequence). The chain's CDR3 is CASSLGPGSDEQFF. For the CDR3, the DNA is TGTGCCAGCAGCTTGGGGCCGGGGAGCGATGAGCAGTTCTTC.

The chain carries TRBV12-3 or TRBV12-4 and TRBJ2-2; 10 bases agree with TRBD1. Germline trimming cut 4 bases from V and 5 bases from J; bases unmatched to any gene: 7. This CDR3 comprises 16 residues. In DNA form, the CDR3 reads TGTGCCAGCAGTTCAACCGGGACAGGGGTTACCGGGGAGCTGTTTTTT. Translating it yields CASSSTGTGVTGELFF.

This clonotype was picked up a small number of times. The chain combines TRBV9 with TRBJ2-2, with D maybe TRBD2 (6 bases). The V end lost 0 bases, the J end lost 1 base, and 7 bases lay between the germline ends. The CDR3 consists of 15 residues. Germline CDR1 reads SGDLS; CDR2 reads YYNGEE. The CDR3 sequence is CASSVAGENTGELFF. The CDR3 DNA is TGTGCCAGCAGCGTAGCGGGGGAGAACACCGGGGAGCTGTTTTTT.

This chain's CDR3 is CASHRTGQSQETQYF. The CDR3 DNA follows: TGTGCCAGTCACCGAACCGGGCAGTCCCAAGAGACCCAGTACTTC. The chain joins TRBV19 to TRBJ2-5; D is unresolved. This CDR3 has 15 amino acids. The V gene lost 8 bases and the J gene lost 1 base, with 17 bases spanning the gap. Germline assignment: CDR1 LNHDA and CDR2 SQIVND (reference sequence).

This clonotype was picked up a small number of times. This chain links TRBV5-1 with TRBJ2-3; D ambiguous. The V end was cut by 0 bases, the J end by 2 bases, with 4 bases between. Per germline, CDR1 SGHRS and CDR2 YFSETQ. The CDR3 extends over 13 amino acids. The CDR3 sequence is CASSLGYTDTQYF. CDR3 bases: TGCGCCAGCAGCTTGGGCTACACAGATACGCAGTATTTT.

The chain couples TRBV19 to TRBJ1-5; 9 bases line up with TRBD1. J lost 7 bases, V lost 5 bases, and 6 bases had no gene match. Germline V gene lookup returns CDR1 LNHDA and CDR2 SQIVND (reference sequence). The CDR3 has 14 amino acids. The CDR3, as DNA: TGTGCCAGTAGTGCTCGGGACAGGGAACAGCCCCAGCATTTT. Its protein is CASSARDREQPQHF.